Below are 4 T cell receptor beta chains sequenced from a single sample in a study of cytomegalovirus exposure and HLA in healthy donors (dated by TCRdb to 2016 to 2017). The library came from the immunoSEQ multiplex PCR assay. The multiplex PCR relied on a mix of 60 forward primers for TCR Vbeta segments and 13 reverse primers for TCR Jbeta segments. Here the immuneACCESS table is served through TCRdb, limited to in-frame sequences with V and J called. Missing clones are a known gap in these copies; in checked studies unresolved V genes cover under half, and the rest lacks a known reason. The sample records about 180,000 clones, less than 90% of which are singletons. About 0.4% of the sample belongs to the ten largest clones. Sample: PBMCs. The receptors here all came from a boy between 2 and 10 years old in good health and CMV-seronegative.

The rearrangement uses TRBV28 and TRBJ2-1; a possible D gene is TRBD1 (5 bases). V was pared by 3 bases and J by 3 bases, with 9 bases between. The CDR3 spans 14 residues. Germline V gives CDR1 MDHEN, CDR2 SYDVKM. CDR3 protein: CASSLRQGYNEQFF. The CDR3 region has the DNA TGTGCCAGCAGTTTGAGGCAGGGCTACAATGAGCAGTTCTTC.

This clone was observed a few times. The chain recombines TRBV6-5 with TRBJ1-1; 7 bases match TRBD1. This CDR3 is built from 15 residues. V trimming: 0 bases; J trimming: 1 base; junction bases outside the gene matches: 2. The germline gives CDR1 MNHEY, CDR2 SVGAGI. The CDR3 coding sequence is TGTGCCAGCAGTTACTCAGACAGGGCGAACACTGAAGCTTTCTTT. The encoded protein is CASSYSDRANTEAFF.

This clone has a single count. This chain connects TRBV7-9 to TRBJ2-1; 10 bases match TRBD2. Germline V lookup: CDR1 SEHNR, CDR2 FQNEAQ (reference sequence). The CDR3 totals 18 residues. V lost 1 base and J lost 9; bases outside the gene matches: 15. In DNA form, the CDR3 reads TGTGCCAGCAGCTTAGGGCTAGCGGGAGCCCACGACTATCGTGAGCAGTTCTTC. It is translated as CASSLGLAGAHDYREQFF.

The genes are TRBV2 and TRBJ2-1, with D unclear. V was shortened by 8 bases and J by 3 bases, with 11 bases between the two germline ends. Germline CDR1 and CDR2: SNHLY and FYNNEI. The CDR3 loop spans 13 amino acids. In DNA, the CDR3 is TGTGCCAGCCGGATAGGAGACTACAATGAGCAGTTCTTC. This codes for CASRIGDYNEQFF.